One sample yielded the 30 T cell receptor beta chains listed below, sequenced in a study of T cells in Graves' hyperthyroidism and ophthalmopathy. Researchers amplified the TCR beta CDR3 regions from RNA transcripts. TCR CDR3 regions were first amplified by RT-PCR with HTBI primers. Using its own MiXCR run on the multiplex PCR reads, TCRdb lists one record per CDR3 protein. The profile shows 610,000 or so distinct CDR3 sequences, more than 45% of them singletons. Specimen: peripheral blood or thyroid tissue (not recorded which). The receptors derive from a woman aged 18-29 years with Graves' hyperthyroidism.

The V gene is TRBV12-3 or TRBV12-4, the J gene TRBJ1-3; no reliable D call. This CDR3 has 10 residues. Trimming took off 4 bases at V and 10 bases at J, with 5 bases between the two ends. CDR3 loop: CASSSKTIYF. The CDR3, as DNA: TGTGCCAGCAGTTCCAAGACCATATATTTT.

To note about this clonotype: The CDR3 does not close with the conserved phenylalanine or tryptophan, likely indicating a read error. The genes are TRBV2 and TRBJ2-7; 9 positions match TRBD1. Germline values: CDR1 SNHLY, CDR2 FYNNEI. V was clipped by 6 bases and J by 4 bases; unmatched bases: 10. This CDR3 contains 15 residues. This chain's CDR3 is CASSQSGQGIYEQYL. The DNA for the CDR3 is TGTGCCAGCAGCCAATCGGGACAGGGAATATACGAGCAGTACCTC.

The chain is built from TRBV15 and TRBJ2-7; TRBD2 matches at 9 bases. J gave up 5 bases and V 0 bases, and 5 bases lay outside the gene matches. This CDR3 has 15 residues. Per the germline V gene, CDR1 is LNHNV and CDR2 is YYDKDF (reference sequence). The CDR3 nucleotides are TGTGCCACCAGCAGAGATCGCGGGAGGGCCAACGAGCAGTACTTC. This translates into CATSRDRGRANEQYF.

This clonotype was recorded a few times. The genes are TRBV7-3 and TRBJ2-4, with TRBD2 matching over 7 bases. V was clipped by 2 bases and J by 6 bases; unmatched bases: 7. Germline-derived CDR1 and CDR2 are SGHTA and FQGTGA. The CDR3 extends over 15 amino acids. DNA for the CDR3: TGTGCCAGCAGCTTAGGAGGCGGGAGTAGAAACATTCAGTACTTC. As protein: CASSLGGGSRNIQYF. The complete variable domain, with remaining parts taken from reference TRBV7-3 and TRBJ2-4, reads GAGVSQTPSNKVTEKGKYVELRCDPISGHTALYWYRQSLGQGPEFLIYFQGTGAADDSGLPNDRFFAVRPEGSVSTLKIQRTERGDSAVYLCASSLGGGSRNIQYFGAGTRLSVL.

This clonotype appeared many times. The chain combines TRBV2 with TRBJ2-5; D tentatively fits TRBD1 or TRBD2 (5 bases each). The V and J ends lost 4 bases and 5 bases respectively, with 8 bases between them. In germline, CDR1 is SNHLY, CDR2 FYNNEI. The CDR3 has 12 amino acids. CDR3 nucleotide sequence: TGTGCCAGCAGTGTTTGGGGGGAGACCCAGTACTTC. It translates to CASSVWGETQYF. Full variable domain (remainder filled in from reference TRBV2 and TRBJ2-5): EPEVTQTPSHQVTQMGQEVILRCVPISNHLYFYWYRQILGQKVEFLVSFYNNEISEKSEIFDDQFSVERPDGSNFTLKIRSTKLEDSAMYFCASSVWGETQYFGPGTRLLVL.

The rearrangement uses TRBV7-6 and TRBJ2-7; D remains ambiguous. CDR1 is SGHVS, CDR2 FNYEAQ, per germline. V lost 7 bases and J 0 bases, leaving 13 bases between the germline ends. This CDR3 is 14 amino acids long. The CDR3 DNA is TGTGCCAGCACTCCGGACGGAAGCTCCTACGAGCAGTACTTC. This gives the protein CASTPDGSSYEQYF.

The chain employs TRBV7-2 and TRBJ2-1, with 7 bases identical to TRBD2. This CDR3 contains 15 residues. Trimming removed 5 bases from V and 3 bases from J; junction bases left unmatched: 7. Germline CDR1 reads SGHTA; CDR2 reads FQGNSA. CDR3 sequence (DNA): TGTGCCAGCAGCCCAGTGGGGACTATCTACAATGAGCAGTTCTTC. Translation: CASSPVGTIYNEQFF.

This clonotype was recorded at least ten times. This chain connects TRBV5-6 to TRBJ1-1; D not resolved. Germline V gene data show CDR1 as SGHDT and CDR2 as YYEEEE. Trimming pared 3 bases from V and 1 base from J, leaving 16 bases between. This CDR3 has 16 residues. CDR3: CASSYIFRAPNTEAFF. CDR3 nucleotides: TGTGCCAGCAGCTACATCTTCCGGGCCCCGAACACTGAAGCTTTCTTT.

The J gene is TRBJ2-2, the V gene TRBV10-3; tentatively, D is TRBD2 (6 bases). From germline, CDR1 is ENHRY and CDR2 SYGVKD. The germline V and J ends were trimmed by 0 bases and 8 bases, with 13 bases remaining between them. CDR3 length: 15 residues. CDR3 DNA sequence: TGTGCCATCAGTGAGTCGATAGGAGGGGCTGGGGAGCTGTTTTTT. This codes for CAISESIGGAGELFF.

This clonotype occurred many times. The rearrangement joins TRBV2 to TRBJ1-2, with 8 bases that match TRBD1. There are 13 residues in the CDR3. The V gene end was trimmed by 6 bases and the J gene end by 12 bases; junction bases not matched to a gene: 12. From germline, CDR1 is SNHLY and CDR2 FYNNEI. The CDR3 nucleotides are TGTGCCAGCAGAAACCTTCAGGGGGCCGCAAACACCTTC. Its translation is CASRNLQGAANTF.

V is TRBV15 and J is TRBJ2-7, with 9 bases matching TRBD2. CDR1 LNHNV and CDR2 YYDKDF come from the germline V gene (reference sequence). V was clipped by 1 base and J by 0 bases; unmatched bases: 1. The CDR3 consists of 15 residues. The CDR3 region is CATSRAAGGSYEQYF. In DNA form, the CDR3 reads TGTGCCACCAGCAGAGCAGCGGGAGGCTCCTACGAGCAGTACTTC. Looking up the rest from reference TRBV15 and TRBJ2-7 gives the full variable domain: DAMVIQNPRYQVTQFGKPVTLSCSQTLNHNVMYWYQQKSSQAPKLLFHYYDKDFNNEADTPDNFQSRRPNTSFCFLDIRSPGLGDTAMYLCATSRAAGGSYEQYFGPGTRLTVT.

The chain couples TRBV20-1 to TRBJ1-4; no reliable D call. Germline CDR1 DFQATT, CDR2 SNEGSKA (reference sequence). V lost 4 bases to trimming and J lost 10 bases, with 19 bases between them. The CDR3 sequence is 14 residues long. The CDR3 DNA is TGCAGTGCTACTAGGAACGAAAGAGGTAGAAAACTGTTTTTT. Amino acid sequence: CSATRNERGRKLFF.

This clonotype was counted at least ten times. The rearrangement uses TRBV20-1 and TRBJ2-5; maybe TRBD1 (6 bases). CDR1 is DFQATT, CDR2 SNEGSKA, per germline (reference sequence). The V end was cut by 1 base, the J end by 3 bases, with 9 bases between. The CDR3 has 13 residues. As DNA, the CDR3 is TGCAGTGCTAGAGTACCAGGGGAAGAGACCCAGTACTTC. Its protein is CSARVPGEETQYF.

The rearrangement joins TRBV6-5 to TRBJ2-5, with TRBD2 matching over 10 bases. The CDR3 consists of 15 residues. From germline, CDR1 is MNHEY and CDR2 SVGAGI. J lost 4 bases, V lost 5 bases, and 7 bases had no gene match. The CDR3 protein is CASSSSGRARETQYF. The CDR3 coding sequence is TGTGCCAGCAGTAGCAGCGGGAGGGCCCGAGAGACCCAGTACTTC.

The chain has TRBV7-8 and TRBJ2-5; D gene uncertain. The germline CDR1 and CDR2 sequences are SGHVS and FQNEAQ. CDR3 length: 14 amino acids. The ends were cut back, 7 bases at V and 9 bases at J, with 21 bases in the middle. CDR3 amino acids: CASTSGSSNQPQYF. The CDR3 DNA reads TGTGCCAGCACTTCCGGAAGTAGCAATCAGCCCCAGTACTTC.

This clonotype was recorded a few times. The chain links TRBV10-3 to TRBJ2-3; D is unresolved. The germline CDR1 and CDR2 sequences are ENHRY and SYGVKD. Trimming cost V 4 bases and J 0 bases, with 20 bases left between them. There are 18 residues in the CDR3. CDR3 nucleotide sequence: TGTGCCATCAGTGGCCTGTATCGAGACATGAAGAGCACAGATACGCAGTATTTT. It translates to CAISGLYRDMKSTDTQYF.

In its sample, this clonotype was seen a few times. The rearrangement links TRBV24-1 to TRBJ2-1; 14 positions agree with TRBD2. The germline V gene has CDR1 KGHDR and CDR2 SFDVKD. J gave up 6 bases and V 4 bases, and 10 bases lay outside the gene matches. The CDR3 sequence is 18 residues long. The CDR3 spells CATSDTPPGTSGSNEQFF. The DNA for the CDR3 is TGTGCCACCAGTGACACGCCACCCGGGACTAGCGGGAGCAATGAGCAGTTCTTC.

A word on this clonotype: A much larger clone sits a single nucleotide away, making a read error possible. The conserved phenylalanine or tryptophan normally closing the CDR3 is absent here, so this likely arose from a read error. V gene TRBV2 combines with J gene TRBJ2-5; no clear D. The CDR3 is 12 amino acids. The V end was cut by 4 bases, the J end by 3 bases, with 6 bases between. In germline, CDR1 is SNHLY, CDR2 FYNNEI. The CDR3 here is CASSATEETQYL. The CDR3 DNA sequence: TGTGCCAGCAGTGCTACAGAAGAGACCCAGTACCTC.

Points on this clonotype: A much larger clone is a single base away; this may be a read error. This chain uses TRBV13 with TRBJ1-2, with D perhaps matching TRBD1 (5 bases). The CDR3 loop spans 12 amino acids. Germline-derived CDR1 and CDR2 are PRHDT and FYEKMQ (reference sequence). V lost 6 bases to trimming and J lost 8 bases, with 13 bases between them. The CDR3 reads CASSSWDRGYTF. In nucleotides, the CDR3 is TGTGCCAGCAGTTCTTGGGACCGGGGCTACACCTTC. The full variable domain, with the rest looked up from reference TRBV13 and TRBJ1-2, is AAGVIQSPRHLIKEKRETATLKCYPIPRHDTVYWYQQGPGQDPQFLISFYEKMQSDKGSIPDRFSAQQFSDYHSELNMSSLELGDSALYFCASSSWDRGYTFGSGTRLTVV.

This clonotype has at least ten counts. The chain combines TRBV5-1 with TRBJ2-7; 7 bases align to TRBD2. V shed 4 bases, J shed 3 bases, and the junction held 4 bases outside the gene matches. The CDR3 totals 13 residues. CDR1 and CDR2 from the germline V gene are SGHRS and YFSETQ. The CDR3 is CASSAGGNYEQYF. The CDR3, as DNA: TGCGCCAGCAGCGCCGGGGGGAACTACGAGCAGTACTTC.

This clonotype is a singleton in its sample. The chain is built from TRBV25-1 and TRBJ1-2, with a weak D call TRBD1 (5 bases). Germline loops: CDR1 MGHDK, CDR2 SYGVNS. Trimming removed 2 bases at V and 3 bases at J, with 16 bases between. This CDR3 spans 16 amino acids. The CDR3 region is CASSEGQGENYYGYTF. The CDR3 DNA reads TGTGCCAGCAGTGAAGGGCAGGGAGAAAACTACTATGGCTACACCTTC.

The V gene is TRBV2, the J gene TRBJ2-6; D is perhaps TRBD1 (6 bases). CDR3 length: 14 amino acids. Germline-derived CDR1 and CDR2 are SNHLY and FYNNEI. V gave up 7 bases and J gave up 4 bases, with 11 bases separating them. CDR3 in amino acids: CASMGARGANVLTF. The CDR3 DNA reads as TGTGCCAGCATGGGGGCAAGAGGGGCCAACGTCCTGACTTTC.

The CDR3 reads CASSSPGGNNEQFF. Written as DNA, the CDR3 is TGTGCCAGCAGCTCACCAGGGGGGAACAATGAGCAGTTCTTC. The chain couples TRBV7-9 to TRBJ2-1; D may be TRBD1 (7 bases). Per the germline V gene, CDR1 is SEHNR and CDR2 is FQNEAQ (reference sequence). This CDR3 contains 14 residues. Trimming pared 4 bases from V and 5 bases from J, leaving 12 bases between.

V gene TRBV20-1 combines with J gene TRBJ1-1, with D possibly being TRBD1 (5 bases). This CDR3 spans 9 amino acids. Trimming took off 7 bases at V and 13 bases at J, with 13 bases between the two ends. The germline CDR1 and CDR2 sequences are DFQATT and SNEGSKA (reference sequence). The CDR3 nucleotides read TGCAGTGGGGCTCAGGGCGTTTTCTTT. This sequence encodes CSGAQGVFF.

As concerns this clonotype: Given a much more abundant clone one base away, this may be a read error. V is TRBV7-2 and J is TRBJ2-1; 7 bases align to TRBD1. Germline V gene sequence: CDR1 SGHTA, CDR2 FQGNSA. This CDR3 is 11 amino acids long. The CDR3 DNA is TGTGCCAGCAGCCGGACAGGCGAATGGCTCTTC. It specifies CASSRTGEWLF.

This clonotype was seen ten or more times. Here the CDR3 DNA reads TGTGCCAGCAGCTTATTACTAGCGGGGATCTACGAGCAGTACTTC. The encoded protein is CASSLLLAGIYEQYF. This rearrangement joins TRBV5-4 to TRBJ2-7, with TRBD2 identical over 10 bases. In germline, CDR1 is SGHNT, CDR2 YYREEE (reference sequence). The CDR3 is 15 amino acids. V shed 2 bases and J 3 bases; nucleotides not matched to a gene: 5.

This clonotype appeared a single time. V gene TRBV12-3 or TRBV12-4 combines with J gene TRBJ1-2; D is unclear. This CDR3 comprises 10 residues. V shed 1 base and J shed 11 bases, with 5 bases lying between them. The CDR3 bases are TGTGCCAGCAGTTTAGGGAGATACACCTTC. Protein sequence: CASSLGRYTF.

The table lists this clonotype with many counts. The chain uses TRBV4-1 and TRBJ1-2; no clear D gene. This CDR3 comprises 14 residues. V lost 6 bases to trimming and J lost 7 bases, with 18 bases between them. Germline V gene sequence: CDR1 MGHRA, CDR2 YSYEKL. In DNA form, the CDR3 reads TGCGCCAGCAGGGGCTACAAGGGAGGAGGTGGCTACACCTTC. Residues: CASRGYKGGGGYTF.

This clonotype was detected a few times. Here the CDR3 reads CASSLACLPWALGYSNQPQHF. The CDR3 nucleotides are TGTGCCAGCAGCTTGGCTTGCCTTCCGTGGGCTTTGGGCTATAGCAATCAGCCCCAGCATTTT. This chain uses TRBV5-7 with TRBJ1-5, with unresolved D. TRBV5-7 is flagged as an ORF with uncertain function. V lost 0 bases and J 0 bases, leaving 25 bases between the germline ends. There are 21 residues in the CDR3.

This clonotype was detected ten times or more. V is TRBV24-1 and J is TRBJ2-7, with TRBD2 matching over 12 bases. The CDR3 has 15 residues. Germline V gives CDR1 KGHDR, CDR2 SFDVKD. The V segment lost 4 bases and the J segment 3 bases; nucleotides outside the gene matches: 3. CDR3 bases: TGTGCCACCAGTGACCGGACTAGCGGGGACTACGAGCAGTACTTC. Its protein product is CATSDRTSGDYEQYF.